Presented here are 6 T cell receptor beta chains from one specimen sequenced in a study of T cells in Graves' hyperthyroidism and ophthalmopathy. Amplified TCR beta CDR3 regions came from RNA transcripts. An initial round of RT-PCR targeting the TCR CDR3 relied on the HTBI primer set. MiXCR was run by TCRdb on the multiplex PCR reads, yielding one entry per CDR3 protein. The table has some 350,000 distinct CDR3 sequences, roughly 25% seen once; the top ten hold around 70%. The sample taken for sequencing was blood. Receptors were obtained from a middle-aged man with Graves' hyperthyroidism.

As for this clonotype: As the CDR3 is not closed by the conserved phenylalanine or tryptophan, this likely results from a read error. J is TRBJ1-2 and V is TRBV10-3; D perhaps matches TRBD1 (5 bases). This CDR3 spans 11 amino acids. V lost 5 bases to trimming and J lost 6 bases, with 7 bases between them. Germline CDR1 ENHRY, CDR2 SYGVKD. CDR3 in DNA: TGTGCCATCAGTCCGGGGGATGGCTACACCCTC. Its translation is CAISPGDGYTL.

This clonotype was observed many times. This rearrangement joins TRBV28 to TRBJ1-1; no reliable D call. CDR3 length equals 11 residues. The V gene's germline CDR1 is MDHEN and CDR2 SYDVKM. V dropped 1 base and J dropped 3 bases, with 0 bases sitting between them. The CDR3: CASSLYTEAFF. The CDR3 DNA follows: TGTGCCAGCAGTTTATACACTGAAGCTTTCTTT.

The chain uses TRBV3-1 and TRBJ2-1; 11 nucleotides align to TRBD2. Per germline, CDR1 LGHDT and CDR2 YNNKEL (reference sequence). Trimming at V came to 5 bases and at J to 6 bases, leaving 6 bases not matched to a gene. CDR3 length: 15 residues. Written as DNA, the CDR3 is TGTGCCAGCAGCTGGGGGCTAGCGGGAGGCAATGAGCAGTTCTTC. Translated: CASSWGLAGGNEQFF.

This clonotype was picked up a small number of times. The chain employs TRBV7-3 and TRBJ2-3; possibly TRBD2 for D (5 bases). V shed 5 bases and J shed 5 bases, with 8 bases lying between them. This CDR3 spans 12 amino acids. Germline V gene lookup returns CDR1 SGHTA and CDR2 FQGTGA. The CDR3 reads CASSTAGDTQYF. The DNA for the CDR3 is TGTGCCAGCAGCACGGCGGGAGATACGCAGTATTTT.

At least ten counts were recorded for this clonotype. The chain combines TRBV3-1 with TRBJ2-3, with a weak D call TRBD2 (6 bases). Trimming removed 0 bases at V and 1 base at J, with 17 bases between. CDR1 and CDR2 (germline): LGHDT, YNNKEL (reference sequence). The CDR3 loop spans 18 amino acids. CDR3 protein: CASSQDRRRERGTDTQYF. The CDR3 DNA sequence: TGTGCCAGCAGCCAAGATCGGCGGCGGGAACGAGGCACAGATACGCAGTATTTT.

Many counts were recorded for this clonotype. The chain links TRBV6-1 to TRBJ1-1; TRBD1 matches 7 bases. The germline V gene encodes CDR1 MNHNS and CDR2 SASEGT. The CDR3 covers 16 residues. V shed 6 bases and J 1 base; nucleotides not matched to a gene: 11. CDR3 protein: CASSYFLRGQNTEAFF. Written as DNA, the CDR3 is TGTGCCAGCAGCTACTTTTTGAGGGGGCAGAACACTGAAGCTTTCTTT.